The clone carrying this T cell receptor (beta chain) was seen a handful of times. What it recognizes is unknown. This sample stems from a study of T cell repertoires in cytomegalovirus infection. Study-level information: CMV infection and matching HLA type were both indicated by public TCR beta signatures.

General study results and limits: HLA-C-restricted CMV-specific TCR beta clonotypes prevailed in the ex vivo response.

The V gene lost 0 bases and the J gene lost 1 base, with 9 bases spanning the gap. The length of the CDR3 is 15 residues. The germline CDR1 and CDR2 sequences are LGHNA and YNFKEQ. MiXCR, applied by TCRdb to the reads, yields one record per CDR3 protein. The sample holds 450,000 to 550,000 distinct CDR3 sequences; approximately 15% are singletons and the top ten take 20% to 30%. The chain couples TRBV4-2 to TRBJ1-1; D unresolved. This receptor was obtained from a human donor in good health (CMV status not recorded). Some clones in this sample may be carry-over from other donors' samples. The specimen was CD8+ T cells from PBMCs. DNA of the CDR3: TGTGCCAGCAGCCAAGACTTAGAGGGGAACACTGAAGCTTTCTTT. This sequence encodes CASSQDLEGNTEAFF.